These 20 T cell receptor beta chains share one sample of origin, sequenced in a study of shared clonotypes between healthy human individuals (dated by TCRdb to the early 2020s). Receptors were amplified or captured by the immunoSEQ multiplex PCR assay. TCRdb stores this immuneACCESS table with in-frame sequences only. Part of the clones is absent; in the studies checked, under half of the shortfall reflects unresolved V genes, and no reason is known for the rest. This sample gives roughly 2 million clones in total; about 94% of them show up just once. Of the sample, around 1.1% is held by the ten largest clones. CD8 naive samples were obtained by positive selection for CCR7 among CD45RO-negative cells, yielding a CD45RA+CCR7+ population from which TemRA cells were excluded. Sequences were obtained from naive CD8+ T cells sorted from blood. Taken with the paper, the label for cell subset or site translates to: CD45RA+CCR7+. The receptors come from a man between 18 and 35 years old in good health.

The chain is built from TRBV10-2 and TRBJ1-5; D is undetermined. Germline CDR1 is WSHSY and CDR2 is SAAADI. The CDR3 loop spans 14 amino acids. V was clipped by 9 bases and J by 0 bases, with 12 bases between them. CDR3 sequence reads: CARVRSYSNQPQHF. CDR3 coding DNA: TGCGCCAGGGTTCGATCGTATAGCAATCAGCCCCAGCATTTT.

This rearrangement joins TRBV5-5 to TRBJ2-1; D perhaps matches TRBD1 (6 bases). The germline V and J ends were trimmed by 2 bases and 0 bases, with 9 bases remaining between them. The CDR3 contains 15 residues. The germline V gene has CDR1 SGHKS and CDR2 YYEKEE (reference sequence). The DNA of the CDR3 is TGTGCCAGCAGCTTATTAGGGGGCTCCTACAATGAGCAGTTCTTC. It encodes CASSLLGGSYNEQFF.

The CDR3 spells CSVVIKTSGGPSYNEQFF. CDR3 coding DNA: TGCAGCGTTGTGATTAAGACTAGCGGGGGTCCCTCCTACAATGAGCAGTTCTTC. The genes are TRBV29-1 and TRBJ2-1; 12 positions agree with TRBD2. CDR1 and CDR2 (germline): SQVTM, ANQGSEA. This CDR3 is built from 18 residues. The V and J ends lost 4 bases and 0 bases, in that order; junction bases with no gene match: 10.

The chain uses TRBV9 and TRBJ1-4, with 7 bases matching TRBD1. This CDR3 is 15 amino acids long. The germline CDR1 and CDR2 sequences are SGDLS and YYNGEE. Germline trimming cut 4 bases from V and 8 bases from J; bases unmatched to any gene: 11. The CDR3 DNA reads TGTGCCAGCAGCATGTCAGGGGGTGTAGGGGAAAAACTGTTTTTT. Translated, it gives CASSMSGGVGEKLFF.

CDR3 in amino acids: CASSLSGGNTDTQYF. The CDR3, as DNA: TGTGCCAGCAGCTTATCGGGAGGAAACACAGATACGCAGTATTTT. This chain connects TRBV7-8 to TRBJ2-3, with 7 bases that match TRBD2. The CDR3 runs to 15 residues. V was pared by 2 bases and J by 2 bases, with 4 bases of the junction left unmatched. From germline, CDR1 is SGHVS and CDR2 FQNEAQ.

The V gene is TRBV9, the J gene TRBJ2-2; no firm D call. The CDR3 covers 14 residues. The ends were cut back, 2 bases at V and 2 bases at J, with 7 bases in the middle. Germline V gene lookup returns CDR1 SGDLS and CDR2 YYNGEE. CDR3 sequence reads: CASSVQDNTGELFF. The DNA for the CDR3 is TGTGCCAGCAGCGTGCAGGACAACACCGGGGAGCTGTTTTTT.

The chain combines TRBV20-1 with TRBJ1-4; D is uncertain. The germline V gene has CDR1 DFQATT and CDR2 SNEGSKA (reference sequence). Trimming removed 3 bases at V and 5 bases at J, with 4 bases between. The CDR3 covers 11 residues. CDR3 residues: CSASRNEKLFF. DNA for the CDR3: TGCAGTGCTAGTCGCAATGAAAAACTGTTTTTT.

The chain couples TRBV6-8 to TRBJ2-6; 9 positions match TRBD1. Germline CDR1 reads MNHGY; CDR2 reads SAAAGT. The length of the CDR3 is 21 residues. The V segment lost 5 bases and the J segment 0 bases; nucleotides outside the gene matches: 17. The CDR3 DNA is TGTGCCAGCAGTCCTGCCTACACTACAGGGGGCGCGGTCTCTGGGGCCAACGTCCTGACTTTC. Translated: CASSPAYTTGGAVSGANVLTF.

CDR3: CSVDRTGGARNEQFF. The CDR3 DNA reads TGCAGCGTGGATAGGACAGGGGGCGCGCGGAATGAGCAGTTCTTC. The V and J genes are TRBV29-1 and TRBJ2-1, with TRBD1 matching 11 bases. V shed 6 bases, J shed 7 bases, and the junction held 11 bases outside the gene matches. The length of the CDR3 is 15 residues. Germline lookup yields CDR1 SQVTM and CDR2 ANQGSEA.

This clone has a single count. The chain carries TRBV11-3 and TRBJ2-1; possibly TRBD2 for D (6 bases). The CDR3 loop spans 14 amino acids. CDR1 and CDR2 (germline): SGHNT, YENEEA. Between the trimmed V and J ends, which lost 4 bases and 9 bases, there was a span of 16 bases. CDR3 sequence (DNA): TGTGCCAGCAGCTCCAGACCACTAGCTTCTGAGCAGTTCTTC. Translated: CASSSRPLASEQFF.

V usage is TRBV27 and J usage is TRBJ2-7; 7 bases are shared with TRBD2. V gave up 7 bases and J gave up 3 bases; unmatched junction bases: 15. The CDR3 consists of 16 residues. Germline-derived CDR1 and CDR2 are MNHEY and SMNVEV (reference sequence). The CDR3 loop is CASTPSAGALFYEQYF. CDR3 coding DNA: TGTGCCAGCACCCCCTCTGCGGGAGCCCTCTTCTACGAGCAGTACTTC.

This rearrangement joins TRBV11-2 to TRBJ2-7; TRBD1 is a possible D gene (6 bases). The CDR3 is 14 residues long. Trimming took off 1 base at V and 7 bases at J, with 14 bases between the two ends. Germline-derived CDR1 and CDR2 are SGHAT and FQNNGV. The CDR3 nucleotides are TGTGCCAGCAGCTTAGTAGGGGGTAGTAGAGAGCAGTACTTC. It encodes CASSLVGGSREQYF.

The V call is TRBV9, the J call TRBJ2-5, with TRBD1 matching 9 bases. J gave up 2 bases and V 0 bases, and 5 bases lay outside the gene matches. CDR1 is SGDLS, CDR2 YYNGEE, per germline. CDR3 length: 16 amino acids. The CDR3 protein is CASSVETGGLQETQYF. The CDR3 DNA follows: TGTGCCAGCAGCGTAGAGACAGGGGGACTACAAGAGACCCAGTACTTC.

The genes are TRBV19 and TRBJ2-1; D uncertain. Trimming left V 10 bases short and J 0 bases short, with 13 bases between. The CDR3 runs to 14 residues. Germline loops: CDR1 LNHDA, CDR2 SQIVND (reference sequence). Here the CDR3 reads CATRDWNSYNEQFF. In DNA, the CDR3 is TGTGCCACCCGTGACTGGAACTCCTACAATGAGCAGTTCTTC.

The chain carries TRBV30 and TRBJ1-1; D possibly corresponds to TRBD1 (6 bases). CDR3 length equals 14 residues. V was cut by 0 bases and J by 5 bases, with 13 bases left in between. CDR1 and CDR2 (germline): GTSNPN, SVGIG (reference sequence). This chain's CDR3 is CAWSVFPGVTEAFF. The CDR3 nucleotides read TGTGCCTGGAGTGTTTTCCCAGGGGTTACTGAAGCTTTCTTT.

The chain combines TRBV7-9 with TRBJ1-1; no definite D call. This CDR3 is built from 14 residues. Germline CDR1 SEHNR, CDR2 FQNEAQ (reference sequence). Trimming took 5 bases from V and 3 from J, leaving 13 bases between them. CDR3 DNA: TGTGCCAGCAGCCCTTCGGCGCAATACACTGAAGCTTTCTTT. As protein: CASSPSAQYTEAFF.

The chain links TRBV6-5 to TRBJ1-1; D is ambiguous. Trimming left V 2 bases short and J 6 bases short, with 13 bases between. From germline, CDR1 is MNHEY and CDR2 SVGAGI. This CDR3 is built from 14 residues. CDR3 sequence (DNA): TGTGCCAGCAGTTACGGAAACCTTAACGCTGAAGCTTTCTTT. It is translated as CASSYGNLNAEAFF.

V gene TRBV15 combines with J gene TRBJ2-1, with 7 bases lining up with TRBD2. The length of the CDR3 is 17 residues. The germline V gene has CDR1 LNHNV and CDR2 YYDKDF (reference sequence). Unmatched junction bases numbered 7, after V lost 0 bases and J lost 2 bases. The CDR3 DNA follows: TGTGCCACCAGCAGAGATCCGGCGGGGGTGCCCTACAATGAGCAGTTCTTC. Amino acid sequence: CATSRDPAGVPYNEQFF.

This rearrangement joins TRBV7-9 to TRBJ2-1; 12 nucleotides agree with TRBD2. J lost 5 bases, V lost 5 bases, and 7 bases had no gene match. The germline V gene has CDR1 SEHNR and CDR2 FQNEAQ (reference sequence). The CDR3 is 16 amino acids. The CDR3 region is CASSPILAGGDNEQFF. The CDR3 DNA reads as TGTGCCAGCAGCCCGATTCTAGCGGGGGGGGACAATGAGCAGTTCTTC.

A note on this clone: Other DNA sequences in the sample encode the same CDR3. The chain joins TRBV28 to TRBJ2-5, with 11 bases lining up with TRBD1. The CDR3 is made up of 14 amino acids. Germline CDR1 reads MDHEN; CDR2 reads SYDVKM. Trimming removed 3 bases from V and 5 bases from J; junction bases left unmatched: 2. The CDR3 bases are TGTGCCAGCAGTTTGGACAGGGGGCTTGAGACCCAGTACTTC. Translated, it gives CASSLDRGLETQYF. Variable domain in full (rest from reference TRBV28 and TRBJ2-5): DVKVTQSSRYLVKRTGEKVFLECVQDMDHENMFWYRQDPGLGLRLIYFSYDVKMKEKGDIPEGYSVSREKKERFSLILESASTNQTSMYLCASSLDRGLETQYFGPGTRLLVL.